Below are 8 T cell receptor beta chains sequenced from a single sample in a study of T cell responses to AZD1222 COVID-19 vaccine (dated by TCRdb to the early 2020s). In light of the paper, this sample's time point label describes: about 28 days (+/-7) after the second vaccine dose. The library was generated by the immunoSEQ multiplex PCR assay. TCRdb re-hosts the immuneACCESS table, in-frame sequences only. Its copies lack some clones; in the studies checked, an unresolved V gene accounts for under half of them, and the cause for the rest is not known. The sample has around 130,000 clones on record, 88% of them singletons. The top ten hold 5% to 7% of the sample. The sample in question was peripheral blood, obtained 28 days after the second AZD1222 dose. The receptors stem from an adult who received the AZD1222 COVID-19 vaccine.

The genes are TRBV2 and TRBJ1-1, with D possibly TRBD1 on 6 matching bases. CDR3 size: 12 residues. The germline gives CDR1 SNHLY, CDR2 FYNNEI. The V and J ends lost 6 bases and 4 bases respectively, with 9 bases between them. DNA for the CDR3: TGTGCCAGCAGCCAGGGGTTCACTGAAGCTTTCTTT. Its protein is CASSQGFTEAFF.

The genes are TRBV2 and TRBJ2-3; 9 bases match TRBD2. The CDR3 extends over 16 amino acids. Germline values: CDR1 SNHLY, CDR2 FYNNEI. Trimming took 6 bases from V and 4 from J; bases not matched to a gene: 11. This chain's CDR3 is CASRLLAGSVSDTQYF. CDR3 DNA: TGTGCCAGCAGATTACTAGCGGGCTCAGTATCAGATACGCAGTATTTT.

The chain's CDR3 is CASSRDRGTSYNEQFF. CDR3 sequence (DNA): TGTGCCAGCAGCAGGGACAGGGGAACCTCCTACAATGAGCAGTTCTTC. V gene TRBV7-9 combines with J gene TRBJ2-1; 10 nucleotides line up with TRBD1. V gave up 5 bases and J gave up 0 bases; unmatched junction bases: 4. CDR1 is SEHNR, CDR2 FQNEAQ, per germline (reference sequence). The CDR3 has 16 residues.

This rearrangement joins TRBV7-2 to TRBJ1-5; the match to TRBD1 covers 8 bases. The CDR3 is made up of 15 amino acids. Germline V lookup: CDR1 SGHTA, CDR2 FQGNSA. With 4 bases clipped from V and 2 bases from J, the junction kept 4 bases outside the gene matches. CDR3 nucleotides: TGTGCCAGCAGCTCAGGGGGCCCGGGCAATCAGCCCCAGCATTTT. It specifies CASSSGGPGNQPQHF. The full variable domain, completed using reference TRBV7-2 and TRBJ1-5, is GAGVSQSPSNKVTEKGKDVELRCDPISGHTALYWYRQSLGQGLEFLIYFQGNSAPDKSGLPSDRFSAERTGGSVSTLTIQRTQQEDSAVYLCASSSGGPGNQPQHFGDGTRLSIL.

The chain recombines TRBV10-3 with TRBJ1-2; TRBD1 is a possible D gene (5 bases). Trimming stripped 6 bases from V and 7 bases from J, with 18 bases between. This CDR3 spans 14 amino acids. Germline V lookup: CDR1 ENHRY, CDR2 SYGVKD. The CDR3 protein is CAISLGLGGSGYTF. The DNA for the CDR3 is TGTGCCATCAGCTTAGGACTTGGGGGAAGTGGCTACACCTTC.

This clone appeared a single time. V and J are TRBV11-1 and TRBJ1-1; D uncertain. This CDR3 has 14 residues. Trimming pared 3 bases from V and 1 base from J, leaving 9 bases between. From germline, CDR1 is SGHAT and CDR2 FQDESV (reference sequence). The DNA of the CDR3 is TGTGCCAGCAGCTTTGGCAGAAGGAACACTGAAGCTTTCTTT. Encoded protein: CASSFGRRNTEAFF.

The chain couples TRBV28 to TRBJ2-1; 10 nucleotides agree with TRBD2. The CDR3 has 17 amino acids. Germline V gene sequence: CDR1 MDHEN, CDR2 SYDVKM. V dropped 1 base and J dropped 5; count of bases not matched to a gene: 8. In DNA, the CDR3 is TGTGCCAGCAGTTTATCTAGGCTAGCGGGAGTCCACAATGAGCAGTTCTTC. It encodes CASSLSRLAGVHNEQFF.

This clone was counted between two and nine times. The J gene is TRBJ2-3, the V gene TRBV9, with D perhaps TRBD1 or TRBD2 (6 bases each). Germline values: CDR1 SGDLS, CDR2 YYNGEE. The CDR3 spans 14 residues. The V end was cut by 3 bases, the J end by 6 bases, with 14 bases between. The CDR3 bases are TGTGCCAGCAGCGACAGGGAAGGGGGGGATACGCAGTATTTT. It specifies CASSDREGGDTQYF.